Sequencing of this TCR beta chain was carried out in a study of blood T cells in healthy people across ages. Points on this clonotype: Its matching antigen is unknown.

Points from the study as a whole: In long-lived donors, naive CD4+ cell counts and diversity exceeded those of aged donors. Percentage of naive T cells showed a strong correlation with TCR beta diversity.

For the second PCR, which ran for roughly 6 to 11 cycles, a sample-barcoded 5' primer and a J-beta primer mix were used. Every cDNA molecule bore a tag from a template-switch adaptor containing 12 random nucleotides. TCRdb re-called the 5' RACE reads through MiXCR, storing one row per CDR3 protein. Altogether some 690,000 distinct CDR3 sequences are present, about a fifth being singletons, with the ten largest covering 22%. With 5 bases removed from V and 0 bases from J, the gap between germline ends came to 9 bases. The CDR3 has 14 residues. In germline, CDR1 is LNHDA, CDR2 SQIVND (reference sequence). Whenever a sample was processed, at least 6 million PBMCs were isolated.

This chain connects TRBV19 to TRBJ2-3; no clear D. The source is a man between 65 and 85 years old in good health. The sample was blood. The CDR3 reads CASSDSGSTDTQYF. Here the CDR3 DNA reads TGTGCCAGTAGTGATTCCGGGAGCACAGATACGCAGTATTTT.